The T cell receptor (beta chain) under discussion was sequenced for a study of blood T cell repertoires in COVID-19 (dated by TCRdb to about 2020). Study-level background: Samples covering the acute and convalescent phases of COVID-19 were provided by collaborators in the United States, Italy and Spain. The prospective study material was composed of cDNA or gDNA derived from T cells, B-cell-depleted T cells, or PBMCs. Subjects who had been exposed to COVID-19, were actively infected with it, or had recovered from it provided the deeply sampled blood TCRbeta repertoires that made up the dataset. The repertoires were made available in a free public database intended to serve as a resource for research on the immune response to SARS-CoV-2. Samples were obtained from the ongoing ImmuneRACE study (first 160 participants) and from over 1,000 subjects provided by 6 global collaborators. The sample metadata nearly always contained a de-identified subject ID, COVID-19 status, age in years and sex. HLA class I and class II types, where available, came from metadata supplied by the sample provider rather than from assay-based typing.

TCRbeta CDR3 regions were amplified from genomic DNA using the immunoSEQ Assay, a bias-controlled multiplex PCR. Processing in the source paper ran as follows. Nucleated cell counts per sample were estimated from amplification of reference gene primers within the assay. To quantify the absolute abundance of each unique TCRbeta CDR3 rearrangement, sequence reads were collapsed and filtered. Productive Simpson clonality was computed per sample as the square root of Simpson's diversity index over productive rearrangements. TCRdb provides this immuneACCESS table in a form limited to in-frame rearrangements. Some clones are lacking; in checked studies, under half of them reflect an unresolved V gene, and why the rest are absent is not known. The V and J calls and clone size are taken from that table; D and trimming were inferred from the DNA. The sample has around 47,000 clones on record, approximately 87% of them singletons. Roughly 3.7% of the sample is held by the ten biggest clonotypes.

A remark on this clone: The target of this receptor is not known. Within one base of it there is no much larger clone, and no base qualities were kept.

Findings and caveats that apply to the study as a whole: How much clinical and demographic metadata was included differed by source and by participant, and the metadata was provided uncurated.

Trimming costs V 7 bases and J 7 bases, and their ends lie 20 bases apart. Measured from the cysteine to the phenylalanine, the CDR3 is 14 residues long. Only the CDR3 portion is preserved as DNA: 42 bases, with reading frame beginning at the first base. The germline V gene gives CDR1 as SGHNT and CDR2 as YENEEA. At one collaborating source in Seattle, patients were enrolled during active infection and were followed longitudinally through the course of disease. The collaborating institutions used their own protocols to collect whole blood in K2EDTA tubes. For TCRbeta analysis, collaborator samples were shipped as frozen whole blood, as isolated PBMCs, or as DNA extracted from either sample type.

This TCR was recovered from a man aged 40-50 years with COVID-19, enrolled during active disease. Input material: peripheral blood. In this chain, TRBV11-3 is recombined with TRBJ2-7, and the D gene may be TRBD2, 5 bases matching. The DNA sequence follows: TGTGCCAGCACCACCCCCTTTCTCCCGGGGGAGCAGTACTTC. This is translated as CASTTPFLPGEQYF.